This TCR beta chain comes out of a study of blood T cell repertoires in COVID-19 (dated by TCRdb to 2020 to 2021). Concerning the study at large: Collaborator samples came from the United States, Italy and Spain and covered acute and convalescent phases of COVID-19. The material from the prospective study consisted of cDNA or gDNA derived from T cells, B-cell-depleted T cells, or PBMCs. The dataset comprised deeply sampled blood TCRbeta repertoires from subjects exposed to, actively infected with, or recovered from COVID-19. A freely available public database, intended as a resource for researchers studying the immune response to SARS-CoV-2, is where the repertoires were released. The samples were drawn from two sources: the first 160 participants of the ongoing ImmuneRACE study, and approximately 1,300 subjects contributed by 6 global collaborators. Sample metadata almost always included a de-identified subject ID, COVID-19 status, age in years and sex. Where HLA class I and class II types were available, the types were taken from metadata supplied by the sample provider, not from assay-based typing. The research as a whole found: Clinical and demographic metadata were provided uncurated, with the amount varying by source and participant.

Participants in the prospective study were enrolled through a virtual design, were aged 18 to 89 years, and lived in approximately 25 United States geographic areas. In the prospective study, cohorts were assigned on the basis of participant-reported clinical history obtained from a screening survey and a study questionnaire. In the prospective study, whole blood, serum and a nasopharyngeal or oropharyngeal swab were collected from each participant by mobile phlebotomists. Prospective study participants could optionally give additional blood draws and questionnaires over a roughly 2-month period. Before DNA extraction, prospective study blood samples were shipped either frozen or at room temperature. TCRbeta CDR3 regions were amplified from genomic DNA by means of the immunoSEQ Assay, a bias-controlled multiplex PCR. On the study's bioinformatics: The number of nucleated cells in each sample was estimated from the amplification of reference gene primers within the assay. To quantify the absolute abundance of each unique TCRbeta CDR3 rearrangement, sequence reads were collapsed and filtered. For each sample, productive Simpson clonality was calculated as the square root of Simpson's diversity index over productive rearrangements. Not all clones reach the TCRdb copy of this immuneACCESS table, which keeps in-frame sequences only. Checked studies attribute under half of the gap to unresolved V genes and leave the rest unexplained. That table furnishes V, J and clone size, whereas the DNA furnished D and trimming. The sample profile shows 130,000 to 150,000 clones; 84% of them were found once. Clones ranked in the top ten supply 4.5% to 7% of the sample.

The CDR3 holds 15 amino acids from the cysteine to the phenylalanine. Only the CDR3 region is kept as DNA, spanning 45 bases read in frame from base 1. Reading the germline V gene gives CDR1 SGHTS and CDR2 YDEGEE. Notes on this clone: There is no known antigen for this receptor. A read error may account for a junction end that differs from germline.

The material sequenced was PBMCs or T cells enriched from blood (not recorded which). The receptor comes from a man aged 35 to 55 with acute COVID-19. The V and J segments used are TRBV5-8 and TRBJ2-6; the D region possibly corresponds to TRBD1 (5 bases align). The CDR3 region: CASSLDISGANVLTF. The bases read TGCGCCAGCAGTCTGGACATCTCTGGGGCCAACGTCCTGACTTTC.